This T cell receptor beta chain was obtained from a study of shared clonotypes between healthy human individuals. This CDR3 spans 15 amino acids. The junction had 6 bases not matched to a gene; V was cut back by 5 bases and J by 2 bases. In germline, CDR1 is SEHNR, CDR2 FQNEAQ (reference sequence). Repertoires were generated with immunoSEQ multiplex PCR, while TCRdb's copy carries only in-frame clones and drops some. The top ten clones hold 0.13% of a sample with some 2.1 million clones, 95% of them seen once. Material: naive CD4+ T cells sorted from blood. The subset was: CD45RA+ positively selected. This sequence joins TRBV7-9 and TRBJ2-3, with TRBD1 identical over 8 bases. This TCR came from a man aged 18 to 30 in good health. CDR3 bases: TGTGCCAGCAGCCCTGGACAGGGACCCACAGATACGCAGTATTTT. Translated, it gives CASSPGQGPTDTQYF.